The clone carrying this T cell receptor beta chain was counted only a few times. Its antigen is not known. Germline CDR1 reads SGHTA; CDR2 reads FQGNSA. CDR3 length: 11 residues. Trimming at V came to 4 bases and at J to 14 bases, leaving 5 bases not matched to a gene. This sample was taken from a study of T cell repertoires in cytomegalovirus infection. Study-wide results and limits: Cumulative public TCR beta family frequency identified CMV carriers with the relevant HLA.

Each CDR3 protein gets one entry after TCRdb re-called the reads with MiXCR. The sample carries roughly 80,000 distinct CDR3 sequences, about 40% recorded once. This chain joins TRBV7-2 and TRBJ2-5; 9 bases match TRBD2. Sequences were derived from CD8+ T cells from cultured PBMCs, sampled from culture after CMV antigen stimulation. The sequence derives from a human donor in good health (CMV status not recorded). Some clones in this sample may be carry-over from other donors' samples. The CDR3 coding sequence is TGTGCCAGCAGCTCCTTGGGACTAGCATACTTC. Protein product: CASSSLGLAYF.